These T cell receptor beta chains were read from a single sample in a study of blood T cell repertoires in COVID-19. Some clones are missing from TCRdb's copy, which holds only in-frame ones; the method was immunoSEQ multiplex PCR. The table lists some 150,000 clones, 84% of them singletons. Sequenced sample: PBMCs or T cells enriched from blood (not recorded which). All receptors derive from a man aged 50 to 59 who had recovered from COVID-19. Both conserved end residues are part of each CDR3. The order of the fields is V gene, J gene, clone size, D gene, CDR3 protein, CDR3 DNA. The D gene is left open where the match is weak. Not all rows give a size; the values are once, few, many and, for expanded clones, a class.

>TRBV5-1|TRBJ1-4|NA|NA
CASSLMPLGVSNEKLFF
TGCGCCAGCAGCTTAATGCCCCTCGGGGTATCTAATGAAAAACTGTTTTTT
>TRBV5-1|TRBJ1-6|once|TRBD1
CASSEGTGNNSPLHF
TGCGCCAGCAGCGAGGGGACAGGGAATAATTCACCCCTCCACTTT
>TRBV28|TRBJ1-6|NA|NA
CASSLAGRNNSPLHF
TGTGCCAGCAGTTTAGCAGGCAGAAATAATTCACCCCTCCACTTT
>TRBV18|TRBJ2-3|NA|NA
CASSEMDTQYF
TGTGCCAGCTCAGAGATGGATACGCAGTATTTT
>TRBV5-1|TRBJ2-3|once|TRBD1
CASSLQQGAGTDTQYF
TGCGCCAGCAGCTTACAACAGGGGGCTGGCACAGATACGCAGTATTTT
>TRBV10-3|TRBJ1-1|NA|NA
CAISETGNTEAFF
TGTGCCATCAGTGAGACAGGGAACACTGAAGCTTTCTTT
>TRBV5-1|TRBJ1-1|once|NA
CASSDRPMNTEAFF
TGCGCCAGCAGCGACAGGCCCATGAACACTGAAGCTTTCTTT
>TRBV7-2|TRBJ1-3|few|NA
CASTVGPSGNTIYF
TGTGCCAGCACCGTGGGCCCCTCTGGAAACACCATATATTTT
>TRBV27|TRBJ1-1|NA|TRBD1
CASSLFGQGNSNTEAFF
TGTGCCAGCAGTTTATTTGGACAGGGCAACTCGAACACTGAAGCTTTCTTT
>TRBV5-4|TRBJ1-1|few|TRBD1
CASSLTGGVEAFF
TGTGCCAGCAGCTTGACAGGGGGCGTTGAAGCTTTCTTT
>TRBV11-3|TRBJ2-7|few|NA
CASSPGDGNYEQYF
TGTGCCAGCAGCCCGGGGGACGGAAACTACGAGCAGTACTTC